The 15 T cell receptor beta chains given below trace back to one sample, sequenced in a study of CD8+ T cells in alopecia areata (dated by TCRdb to the late 2010s). The sample's treatment or condition label is to be understood as: oral pan-JAK inhibitor, 5-10 mg twice daily. The library was built by means of the immunoSEQ multiplex PCR assay. RNA was extracted from all samples and reverse transcribed into cDNA, which served as template for TCR sequencing. This is the immuneACCESS table as TCRdb keeps it, with only in-frame sequences that have V and J called. A part of the clones is gone; compared with another copy, unresolved V genes explain less than half, and the rest is unexplained. A total of approximately 100,000 clones appear in this sample, roughly three fifths of them only once. The ten largest clones add up to less than 20% of the sample. The specimen was CD8+ T cells sorted from blood, collected at week 56, from a patient treated with tofacitinib. Receptors originate from a human donor with alopecia areata.

CDR3 coding DNA: TGCGCCAGCAGTCATCCGGGACAAGGGTATGGCTACACCTTC. It is translated as CASSHPGQGYGYTF. The chain combines TRBV23-1 with TRBJ1-2; maybe TRBD1 (6 bases). TRBV23-1 is recorded as an ORF, its role being uncertain. V was clipped by 3 bases and J by 5 bases, with 13 bases between them. CDR3 size: 14 residues.

This chain connects TRBV5-1 to TRBJ1-2; weak D call: TRBD1 (6 bases). CDR1 and CDR2 (germline): SGHRS, YFSETQ. V was shortened by 4 bases and J by 8 bases, with 18 bases between the two germline ends. The CDR3 runs 14 residues. This chain's CDR3 is CASSPGRGGSGYTF. For the CDR3, the DNA is TGCGCCAGCAGCCCGGGCAGGGGAGGTAGCGGCTACACCTTC.

J is TRBJ2-3 and V is TRBV25-1; D not resolved. The CDR3 runs to 13 residues. Trimming pared 5 bases from V and 0 bases from J, leaving 6 bases between. In germline, CDR1 is MGHDK, CDR2 SYGVNS. Here the CDR3 DNA reads TGTGCCAGCAGTCTTGGGAGCACAGATACGCAGTATTTT. Translated: CASSLGSTDTQYF.

The J gene is TRBJ2-7, the V gene TRBV2; TRBD1 might be the D (5 bases). The CDR3 spans 14 residues. V was cut by 3 bases and J by 2 bases, with 11 bases left in between. Germline-derived CDR1 and CDR2 are SNHLY and FYNNEI. CDR3: CASSDPMGPYEQYF. The CDR3 nucleotides read TGTGCCAGCAGTGACCCCATGGGGCCCTACGAGCAGTACTTC.

The V and J genes are TRBV30 and TRBJ1-2, with 12 bases that match TRBD1. The length of the CDR3 is 15 residues. CDR1 and CDR2 (germline): GTSNPN, SVGIG (reference sequence). Losses at the gene ends were 8 bases for V and 6 bases for J; bases not matched to a gene: 13. In DNA, the CDR3 is TGTGCCGGCTCCCCAGGGACAGGGGGCGCTCATGGCTACACCTTC. Amino acid sequence: CAGSPGTGGAHGYTF.

J is TRBJ2-7 and V is TRBV13, with a possible D match to TRBD1 (6 bases). Germline V CDR1 and CDR2: PRHDT, FYEKMQ (reference sequence). The CDR3 covers 15 residues. Trimming stripped 1 base from V and 2 bases from J, with 12 bases between. CDR3 DNA: TGTGCCAGCAGCTTAGAGGGACATGGACCCTACGAGCAGTACTTC. The encoded protein is CASSLEGHGPYEQYF.

This clone appeared once. The chain combines TRBV5-6 with TRBJ2-1; D possibly matches TRBD1 or TRBD2 (6 bases each). Per germline, CDR1 SGHDT and CDR2 YYEEEE. This CDR3 spans 15 amino acids. V shed 4 bases and J shed 3 bases, with 14 bases lying between them. The CDR3 spells CASSGGQFYYNEQFF. In DNA form, the CDR3 reads TGTGCCAGCAGCGGGGGGCAGTTCTACTACAATGAGCAGTTCTTC.

This clone was observed a handful of times. This chain joins TRBV30 and TRBJ1-2; a weak D match, TRBD1 (5 bases). Germline V gene sequence: CDR1 GTSNPN, CDR2 SVGIG (reference sequence). Trimming left V 3 bases short and J 4 bases short, with 21 bases between. This CDR3 contains 16 residues. In DNA form, the CDR3 reads TGTGCCTGGAGAGGTCGTTATGAGGGGCGGGCCTATGGCTACACCTTC. Amino acid sequence: CAWRGRYEGRAYGYTF.

This chain joins TRBV13 and TRBJ2-5; 8 positions match TRBD1. CDR1 PRHDT and CDR2 FYEKMQ come from the germline V gene (reference sequence). CDR3 size: 15 residues. V lost 5 bases to trimming and J lost 2 bases; unmatched junction nucleotides: 7. CDR3 amino acids: CASSPADRGQETQYF. The CDR3 DNA follows: TGTGCCAGCAGCCCTGCCGACAGGGGACAAGAGACCCAGTACTTC.

The chain joins TRBV7-9 to TRBJ2-3; 7 nucleotides line up with TRBD1. The length of the CDR3 is 15 residues. Germline trimming cut 4 bases from V and 2 bases from J; bases unmatched to any gene: 6. CDR1 and CDR2 from the germline V gene are SEHNR and FQNEAQ (reference sequence). CDR3 in DNA: TGTGCCAGCAGCTCCCGGGACAGATCCACAGATACGCAGTATTTT. This encodes CASSSRDRSTDTQYF.

This clone has only a few counts. V usage is TRBV23-1 and J usage is TRBJ2-1; D possibly corresponds to TRBD2 (6 bases). TRBV23-1 counts as an open reading frame of uncertain function. V dropped 0 bases and J dropped 7 bases, with 19 bases sitting between them. The CDR3 extends over 17 amino acids. CDR3 nucleotides: TGCGCCAGCAGTCAATCGTCAGCAGGAGGGGCTGGGAATGAGCAGTTCTTC. Protein sequence: CASSQSSAGGAGNEQFF.

V and J are TRBV11-3 and TRBJ2-1; 9 nucleotides align to TRBD2. This CDR3 spans 11 amino acids. Germline CDR1 reads SGHNT; CDR2 reads YENEEA. With 5 bases clipped from V and 10 bases from J, the junction kept 0 bases outside the gene matches. The CDR3: CASSAGGEQFF. CDR3 nucleotide sequence: TGTGCCAGCAGCGCGGGGGGGGAGCAGTTCTTC.

This chain uses TRBV9 with TRBJ2-7, with 8 bases lining up with TRBD1. J was trimmed by 0 bases and V by 0 bases; bases with no gene match: 5. Germline V gene data show CDR1 as SGDLS and CDR2 as YYNGEE. The CDR3 loop spans 16 amino acids. The DNA of the CDR3 is TGTGCCAGCAGCGTAGCGGGACAGGCAGCCTCCTACGAGCAGTACTTC. It codes for CASSVAGQAASYEQYF.

The genes are TRBV6-5 and TRBJ1-4, with D hard to call. V was pared by 5 bases and J by 5 bases, with 12 bases between. The CDR3 is 14 amino acids. CDR1 is MNHEY, CDR2 SVGAGI, per germline. The CDR3 spells CASSTTAPNEKLFF. The CDR3 DNA reads TGTGCCAGCAGTACTACAGCTCCAAATGAAAAACTGTTTTTT.

V and J are TRBV30 and TRBJ1-2; D possibly corresponds to TRBD1 (5 bases). V gave up 0 bases and J gave up 4 bases, with 12 bases separating them. The length of the CDR3 is 14 residues. Germline CDR1 GTSNPN, CDR2 SVGIG (reference sequence). This CDR3 reads CAWSVRGTGYGYTF. CDR3 nucleotide sequence: TGTGCCTGGAGTGTACGAGGGACGGGCTATGGCTACACCTTC.